Below are 18 T cell receptor beta chains sequenced from a single sample in a study of monozygotic twins with inflammatory bowel disease. TCRdb re-called the 5' RACE reads, yielding one record per CDR3 amino acid sequence without DNA. This sample contains about 440,000 distinct CDR3 sequences. The specimen sequenced was blood. Receptors were obtained from a human donor with ulcerative colitis or Crohn's disease, or a healthy co-twin of an affected twin (not recorded which).

This chain uses TRBV20-1 with TRBJ2-3; the TCRdb D gene call, TRBD1, has no DNA to confirm it. CDR1 and CDR2 (germline): DFQATT, SNEGSKA (reference sequence). This CDR3 region has 15 residues. CDR3 in amino acids: CSAPTGTTSRDTQYF.

The rearrangement joins TRBV28 to TRBJ2-1; TCRdb lists TRBD1, though no DNA is available to test this call. The germline CDR1 and CDR2 sequences are MDHEN and SYDVKM. This CDR3 comprises 19 residues. CDR3 region: CASSFLAGTGPSSYNEQFF. Variable domain in full (rest from reference TRBV28 and TRBJ2-1): DVKVTQSSRYLVKRTGEKVFLECVQDMDHENMFWYRQDPGLGLRLIYFSYDVKMKEKGDIPEGYSVSREKKERFSLILESASTNQTSMYLCASSFLAGTGPSSYNEQFFGPGTRLTVL.

The chain employs TRBV4-1 and TRBJ2-7. Germline values: CDR1 MGHRA, CDR2 YSYEKL. CDR3 size: 14 residues. CDR3: CASSATSKTYEQYF.

The chain uses TRBV12-3 or TRBV12-4 and TRBJ2-2; there is no DNA to check the TCRdb D call of TRBD1. This CDR3 spans 14 amino acids. CDR3 in amino acids: CASQEQGATGELFF.

The V gene is TRBV19, the J gene TRBJ2-1; there is no DNA to check the TCRdb D call of TRBD2. The CDR3 totals 16 residues. Germline V lookup: CDR1 LNHDA, CDR2 SQIVND (reference sequence). The CDR3 loop is CASRLTASGSYNEQFF. The full variable domain, with the rest looked up from reference TRBV19 and TRBJ2-1, is DGGITQSPKYLFRKEGQNVTLSCEQNLNHDAMYWYRQDPGQGLRLIYYSQIVNDFQKGDIAEGYSVSREKKESFPLTVTSAQKNPTAFYLCASRLTASGSYNEQFFGPGTRLTVL.

The chain is built from TRBV7-2 and TRBJ2-2. This CDR3 is 12 amino acids long. Looked up from germline, CDR1 is SGHTA and CDR2 is FQGNSA. CDR3 protein: CASSLYPGELFF. Drawing the rest from reference TRBV7-2 and TRBJ2-2, the complete variable domain is GAGVSQSPSNKVTEKGKDVELRCDPISGHTALYWYRQSLGQGLEFLIYFQGNSAPDKSGLPSDRFSAERTGGSVSTLTIQRTQQEDSAVYLCASSLYPGELFFGEGSRLTVL.

V usage is TRBV12-3 or TRBV12-4 and J usage is TRBJ1-1. The CDR3 sequence is 14 residues long. CDR3 protein: CASVGPAGSTEAFF.

The gene calls are TRBV3-1 and TRBJ1-4. In germline, CDR1 is LGHDT, CDR2 YNNKEL (reference sequence). The CDR3 sequence is 14 residues long. Here the CDR3 reads CASSQKARDEKLFF.

The rearrangement uses TRBV6-2 or TRBV6-3 and TRBJ2-7; the TCRdb D gene call, TRBD2, has no DNA to confirm it. Germline V CDR1 and CDR2: MNHEY, SVGEGT. This CDR3 spans 16 amino acids. Here the CDR3 reads CASISGGLAGAYEQYF.

The CDR3 protein is CASSARWGRGDEQYF. J is TRBJ2-7 and V is TRBV2; TCRdb outputs TRBD1, but without DNA this stays unchecked. Germline V gene sequence: CDR1 SNHLY, CDR2 FYNNEI. The CDR3 is 15 residues long.

The V gene is TRBV20-1, the J gene TRBJ1-5; TCRdb names TRBD1, which stays unverified in the absence of DNA. The CDR3 runs 18 residues. Germline-derived CDR1 and CDR2 are DFQATT and SNEGSKA (reference sequence). CDR3 sequence: CSARAPAGQGMSNQPQHF.

The chain carries TRBV11-2 and TRBJ2-3; TCRdb selects TRBD2, and the lack of DNA leaves this call unchecked. The CDR3 runs to 15 residues. Germline CDR1 and CDR2: SGHAT and FQNNGV. The CDR3 reads CASSFWGTQTDTQYF.

The rearrangement joins TRBV7-9 to TRBJ2-5; the D gene TCRdb calls, TRBD1, cannot be checked with no DNA. The CDR3 length is 14 residues. CDR1 and CDR2 (germline): SEHNR, FQNEAQ (reference sequence). The chain's CDR3 is CASSLVGVLETQYF.

The rearrangement joins TRBV5-1 to TRBJ2-5; no DNA is available, so the TRBD1 call from TCRdb remains unchecked. The germline gives CDR1 SGHRS, CDR2 YFSETQ. CDR3 size: 14 residues. The CDR3 sequence: CASSRGQYQETQYF. The variable domain in full, with the rest retrieved from reference TRBV5-1 and TRBJ2-5, is KAGVTQTPRYLIKTRGQQVTLSCSPISGHRSVSWYQQTPGQGLQFLFEYFSETQRNKGNFPGRFSGRQFSNSRSEMNVSTLELGDSALYLCASSRGQYQETQYFGPGTRLLVL.

The CDR3 here is CASSFGATSGGKNSYEQYF. The V and J genes are TRBV5-6 and TRBJ2-7; TCRdb designates TRBD2, a call that cannot be tested without DNA. The CDR3 sequence is 19 residues long. Germline assignment: CDR1 SGHDT and CDR2 YYEEEE.

The V call is TRBV5-1, the J call TRBJ2-6. The CDR3 totals 14 residues. Germline-derived CDR1 and CDR2 are SGHRS and YFSETQ. CDR3 in amino acids: CASIGSSGANVLTF.

The gene calls are TRBV4-3 and TRBJ2-1; with no DNA, the TCRdb D assignment of TRBD2 cannot be verified. The CDR3 has 15 amino acids. Germline CDR1 LGHNA, CDR2 YSLEER. The CDR3 loop is CASSQDSLAVYEQFF.

V is TRBV12-3 or TRBV12-4 and J is TRBJ2-2; absent DNA, TCRdb's TRBD1 call cannot be checked. This CDR3 comprises 14 residues. CDR3 loop: CASTPGRFTGELFF.